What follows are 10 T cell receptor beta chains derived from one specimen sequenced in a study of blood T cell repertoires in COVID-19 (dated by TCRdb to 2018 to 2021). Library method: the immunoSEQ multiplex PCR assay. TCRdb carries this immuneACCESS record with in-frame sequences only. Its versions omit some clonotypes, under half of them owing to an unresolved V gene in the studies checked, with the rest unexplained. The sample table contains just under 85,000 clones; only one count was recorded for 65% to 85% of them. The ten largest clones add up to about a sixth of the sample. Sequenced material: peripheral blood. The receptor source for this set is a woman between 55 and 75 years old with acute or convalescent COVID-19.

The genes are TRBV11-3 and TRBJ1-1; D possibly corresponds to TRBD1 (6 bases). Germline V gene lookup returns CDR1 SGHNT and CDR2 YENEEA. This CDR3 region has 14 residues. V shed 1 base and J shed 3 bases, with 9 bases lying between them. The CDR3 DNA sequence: TGTGCCAGCAGCTTAGGGGGGCAGGACACTGAAGCTTTCTTT. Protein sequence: CASSLGGQDTEAFF.

The CDR3 loop is CASSINNNNQPQHF. As DNA, the CDR3 is TGTGCCAGTAGTATTAACAACAACAATCAGCCCCAGCATTTT. V gene TRBV19 combines with J gene TRBJ1-5; no clear D. Germline CDR1 LNHDA, CDR2 SQIVND (reference sequence). V was pared by 3 bases and J by 3 bases, with 9 bases between. The CDR3 totals 14 residues.

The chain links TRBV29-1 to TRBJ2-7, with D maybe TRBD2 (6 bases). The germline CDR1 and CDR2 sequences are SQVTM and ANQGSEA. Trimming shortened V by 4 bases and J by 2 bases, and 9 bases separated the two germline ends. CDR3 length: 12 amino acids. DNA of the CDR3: TGCAGCGTTGTCGCGGGGACCTACGAGCAGTACTTC. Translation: CSVVAGTYEQYF.

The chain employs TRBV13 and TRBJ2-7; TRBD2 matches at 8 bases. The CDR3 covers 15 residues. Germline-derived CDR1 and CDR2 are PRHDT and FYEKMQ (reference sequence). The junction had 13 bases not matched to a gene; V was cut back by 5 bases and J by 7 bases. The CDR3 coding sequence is TGTGCCAGCAGCCATAAACTAGCGGTGCGCTGGGAGCAGTACTTC. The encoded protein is CASSHKLAVRWEQYF.

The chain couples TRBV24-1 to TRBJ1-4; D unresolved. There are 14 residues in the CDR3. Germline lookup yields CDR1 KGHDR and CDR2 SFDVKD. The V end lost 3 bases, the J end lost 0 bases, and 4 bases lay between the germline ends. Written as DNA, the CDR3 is TGTGCCACCAGTGATCCCGCAACTAATGAAAAACTGTTTTTT. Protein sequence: CATSDPATNEKLFF.

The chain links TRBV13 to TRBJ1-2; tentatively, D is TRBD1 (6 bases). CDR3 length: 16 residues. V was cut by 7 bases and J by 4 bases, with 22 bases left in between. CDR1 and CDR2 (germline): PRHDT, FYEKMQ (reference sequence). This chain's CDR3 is CASTQIVQGVSYGYTF. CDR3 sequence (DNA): TGTGCCAGCACACAAATAGTACAGGGCGTAAGCTATGGCTACACCTTC.

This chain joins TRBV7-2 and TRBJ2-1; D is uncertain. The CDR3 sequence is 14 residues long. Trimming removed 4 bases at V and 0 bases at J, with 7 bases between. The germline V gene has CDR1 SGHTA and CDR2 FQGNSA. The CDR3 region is CASSSRSSYNEQFF. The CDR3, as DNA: TGTGCCAGCAGCTCGCGGAGCTCCTACAATGAGCAGTTCTTC.

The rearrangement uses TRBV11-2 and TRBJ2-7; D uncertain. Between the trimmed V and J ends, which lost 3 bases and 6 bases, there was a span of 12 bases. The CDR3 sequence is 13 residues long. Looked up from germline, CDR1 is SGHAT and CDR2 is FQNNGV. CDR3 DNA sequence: TGTGCCAGCAGCTTCGTTCAGGTGGCCGAGCAGTACTTC. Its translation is CASSFVQVAEQYF.

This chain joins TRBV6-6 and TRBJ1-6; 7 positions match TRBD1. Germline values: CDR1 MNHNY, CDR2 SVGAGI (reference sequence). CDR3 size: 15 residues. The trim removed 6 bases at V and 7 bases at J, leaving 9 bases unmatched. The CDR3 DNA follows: TGTGCCAGCAGCCGGGACAGAAGTATCAATTCACCCCTCCACTTT. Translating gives CASSRDRSINSPLHF.

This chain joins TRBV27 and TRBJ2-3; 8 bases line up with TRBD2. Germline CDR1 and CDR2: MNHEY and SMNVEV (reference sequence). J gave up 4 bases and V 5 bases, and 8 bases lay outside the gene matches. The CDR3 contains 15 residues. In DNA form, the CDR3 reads TGTGCCAGCAGTCTAGCCGGGACTAGAGCAGATACGCAGTATTTT. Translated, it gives CASSLAGTRADTQYF.